This T cell receptor beta chain was obtained from a study of blood T cells in healthy people across ages. Study-level points and caveats: Changes in expanded clonotypes were possibly confounded, as the CMV status of donors was unknown.

The CDR3 length is 15 residues. Germline lookup yields CDR1 SGHRS and CDR2 YFSETQ. Primers used in a second PCR of about 6 to 11 cycles were a sample-barcoded 5' primer and a J-beta primer mix. Each CDR3 protein gets one entry after TCRdb re-called the 5' RACE reads with MiXCR. The table shows hundreds of thousands of distinct CDR3 sequences, with roughly 21% occurring only once. In regard to this clonotype: Its cognate antigen is unknown.

Specimen: blood. J is TRBJ2-5 and V is TRBV5-1; D could derive from TRBD1 or TRBD2 (7 bases each). TRBJ2-7 matches the DNA end more closely, so the J call is doubtful. This TCR came from a man aged 65 to 85 in good health. The CDR3 coding sequence is TGCGCCAGCAGCTTGAGAGCGGGACAGACCTACGAGCAGTACTTC. It yields the protein CASSLRAGQTYEQYF.